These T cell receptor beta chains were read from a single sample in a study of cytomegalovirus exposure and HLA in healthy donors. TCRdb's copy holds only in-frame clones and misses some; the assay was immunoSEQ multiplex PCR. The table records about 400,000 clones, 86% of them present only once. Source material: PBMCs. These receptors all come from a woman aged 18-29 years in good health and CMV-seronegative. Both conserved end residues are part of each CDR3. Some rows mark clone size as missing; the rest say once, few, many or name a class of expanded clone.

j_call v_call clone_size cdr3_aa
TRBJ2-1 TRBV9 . CASSGSGTYYNEQFF
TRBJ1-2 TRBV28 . CASSFRDRANYGYTF
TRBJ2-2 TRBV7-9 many CASSLARGGGANTGELFF
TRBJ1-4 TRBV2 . CASSTDRGREKLFF
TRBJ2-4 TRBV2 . CASRWTGAKNIQYF
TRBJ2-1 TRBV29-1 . CSVAQGSSYNEQFF
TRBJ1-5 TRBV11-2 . CASSLGQGAGQPQHF
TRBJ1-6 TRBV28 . CASSLSQRRRFYNSPLHF
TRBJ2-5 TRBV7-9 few CASSSTRGLMTQYF
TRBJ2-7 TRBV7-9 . CASSSSGGGRYYEQYF
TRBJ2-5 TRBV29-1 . CSVYRVGKETQYF
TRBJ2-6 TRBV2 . CASMDVRGARSGANVLTF
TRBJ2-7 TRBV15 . CATSRVGGPDPYEQYF
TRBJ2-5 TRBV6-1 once CASSTEPRETQYF
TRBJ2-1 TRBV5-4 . CASSYRLAGDSNEQFF
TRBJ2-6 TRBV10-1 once CATSGRGSGANVLTF
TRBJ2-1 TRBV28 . CASSQGRGFDNEQFF
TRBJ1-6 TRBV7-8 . CASSLFEKGTAYNSPLHF
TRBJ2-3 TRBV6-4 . CASSRGLAGGKDTQYF
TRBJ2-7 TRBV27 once CASSFTSGNYEQYF
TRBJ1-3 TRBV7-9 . CASSPATGRNTIYF
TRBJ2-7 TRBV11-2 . CASSLVPSYEQYF
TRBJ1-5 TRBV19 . CASSTPSDRRNQPQHF
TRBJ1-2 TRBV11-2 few CASSAQGSGYGYTF
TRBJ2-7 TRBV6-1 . CASSETRQGADEQYF
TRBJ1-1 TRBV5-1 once CASSLPTGGGTEAFF